These T cell receptor beta chains were read from a single sample in a study of long-term antiretroviral therapy in people with HIV. The method was immunoSEQ multiplex PCR; TCRdb's version includes in-frame clones alone and lacks a portion of them. The sample carries some 33,000 clones, roughly 82% recorded once. This specimen was unsorted PBMCs, taken 0.6 years after starting antiretroviral therapy. Receptors were obtained from a man aged 18-30 years with HIV. Both conserved end residues are part of each CDR3. D genes are given only for firm matches. Not all rows give a size; the values are once, few, many and, for expanded clones, a class.

j_gene | v_gene | d_gene | abundance | CDR3nt | CDR3aa
TRBJ2-3 | TRBV28 | TRBD1 | . | TGTGCCACGACGGGACAGGGGGCAGCAGATACGCAGTATTTT | CATTGQGAADTQYF
TRBJ2-7 | TRBV9 | TRBD2 | once | TGTGCCAGCAGCCCTGGTAGCGGGAGGGCCCGTGAGCAGTACTTC | CASSPGSGRAREQYF
TRBJ2-3 | TRBV28 | TRBD1 | . | TGTGCCACCGCTCCGACCCCCGGACAGGGCACAGATACGCAGTATTTT | CATAPTPGQGTDTQYF
TRBJ2-3 | TRBV14 | . | . | TGTGCCAGCAGCCGCAGATGGTGGTCCCCAGATACGCAGTATTTT | CASSRRWWSPDTQYF
TRBJ2-7 | TRBV28 | TRBD2 | . | TGTGCCAGCAGGAGCGGGAGGGAATACGAGCAGTACTTC | CASRSGREYEQYF
TRBJ2-7 | TRBV5-4 | . | once | TGTGCCAGCAGCTCGACCCTGGGACTTATTTCCTACGAGCAGTACTTC | CASSSTLGLISYEQYF
TRBJ2-7 | TRBV7-8 | . | . | TGTGCCAGCAGCTCCCCCGGGACCTCCTTCGGCGAGCAGTACTTC | CASSSPGTSFGEQYF
TRBJ2-3 | TRBV4-3 | TRBD2 | . | TGCGCCAGCAGCCAAGTCCTAGCGGCTAGCACAGATACGCAGTATTTT | CASSQVLAASTDTQYF
TRBJ2-2 | TRBV27 | TRBD2 | once | TGTGCCAGCAGTCCACTAGCGACCAACACCGGGGAGCTGTTTTTT | CASSPLATNTGELFF
TRBJ1-1 | TRBV19 | . | . | TGTGCCAGTAAGGTCCGAGGCAACACTGAAGCTTTCTTT | CASKVRGNTEAFF
TRBJ1-2 | TRBV13 | TRBD1 | . | TGTGCCAGCAGAGGGACAGGGACTAACTATGGCTACACCTTC | CASRGTGTNYGYTF
TRBJ2-1 | TRBV30 | TRBD2 | . | TGTGCCTGGAGCTTCGGACTAGGGTCCCAGAATGAGCAGTTCTTC | CAWSFGLGSQNEQFF
TRBJ1-1 | TRBV6-5 | . | . | TGTGCCAGCAGTTACCAAGGCAGAATCACTGAAGCTTTCTTT | CASSYQGRITEAFF
TRBJ1-1 | TRBV10-1 | TRBD1 | . | TGCGCCAGCAGTCGGGACAGAGTAATGAACACTGAAGCTTTCTTT | CASSRDRVMNTEAFF
TRBJ2-1 | TRBV5-1 | . | . | TGCGCCAGCAGTCTTAGACAGCAAAGCTCCTACAATGAGCAGTTCTTC | CASSLRQQSSYNEQFF
TRBJ1-2 | TRBV6-1 | . | . | TGTGCCAGCAGTGAAAGTCAGGGGTTGGGCTACACCTTC | CASSESQGLGYTF
TRBJ1-5 | TRBV19 | . | . | TGTGCCAGTACCTTCCAGTCAGGGTCGAGCAATCAGCCCCAGCATTTT | CASTFQSGSSNQPQHF
TRBJ2-5 | TRBV29-1 | . | . | TGCAGCGTTGGTGGGGAGGAGACCCAGTACTTC | CSVGGEETQYF
TRBJ2-7 | TRBV7-9 | . | . | TGTGCCAGCAAACGAGGAGAGGGCCCCTACGAGCAGTACTTC | CASKRGEGPYEQYF
TRBJ2-5 | TRBV27 | . | few | TGTGCCAGCAGTTGGACGCAGGGATCAGGCCAGTACTTC | CASSWTQGSGQYF